This T cell receptor (beta chain) is drawn from a study of T cells in Graves' hyperthyroidism and ophthalmopathy. General observations from the study: Blood also contained most expanded thyroid clonotypes above 0.001.

Fresh 10 ml peripheral blood yielded PBMCs. Amplified TCR beta CDR3 regions came from RNA transcripts. Carried out on the TCR CDR3, a first-round RT-PCR used the HTBI primer set. TCRdb ran MiXCR on the multiplex PCR reads and lists one entry per CDR3 protein. The sample records approximately 200,000 distinct CDR3 sequences, roughly 18% being singletons. This clonotype was found many times. No antigen is known for it. V dropped 4 bases and J dropped 9; count of bases not matched to a gene: 3. CDR3 length: 11 amino acids. Germline V gene sequence: CDR1 DFQATT, CDR2 SNEGSKA (reference sequence). The J gene is TRBJ1-1, the V gene TRBV20-1, with 9 nucleotides matching TRBD1. The receptor was derived from a man in his forties with Graves' hyperthyroidism. The sequencing input was blood. The CDR3 coding sequence is TGCAGTGCTACCGGGACAGGGCAAGCTTTCTTT. Protein sequence: CSATGTGQAFF.